This T cell receptor beta chain was sequenced in a study of T cell changes during pregnancy in multiple sclerosis. Sequencing used immunoSEQ multiplex PCR; TCRdb keeps in-frame clones, though not all of them. The table has under 80,000 clones, 88% seen once. The V gene's germline CDR1 is SNHLY and CDR2 FYNNEI. With V trimmed by 7 bases and J by 6 bases, 6 bases remained unmatched. The CDR3 extends over 12 amino acids. Sample: peripheral blood, taken in the first trimester of pregnancy. This chain uses TRBV2 with TRBJ2-7; 7 nucleotides agree with TRBD2. The TCR originated in a female donor with multiple sclerosis, enrolled in a pregnancy study. The CDR3 loop is CASIASGFEQYF. CDR3 sequence (DNA): TGTGCCAGCATCGCTAGCGGATTCGAGCAGTACTTC.